Listed here are 17 T cell receptor beta chains from one sample, sequenced in a study of blood T cell repertoires in COVID-19. Profiled with immunoSEQ multiplex PCR; TCRdb holds only in-frame clones, not every one. Of roughly 200,000 clones listed, around 80% are singletons. The sample consisted of peripheral blood. Receptors were obtained from a human donor in a cohort sampled during active COVID-19.

This clone was counted between two and nine times. This chain connects TRBV4-1 to TRBJ1-3; D not certain. The CDR3 is 14 amino acids. Germline loops: CDR1 MGHRA, CDR2 YSYEKL. Trimming removed 4 bases from V and 0 bases from J, with 7 bases in between. The CDR3 loop reads CASSLQDSGNTIYF. The CDR3 DNA sequence: TGCGCCAGCAGCCTGCAGGACTCTGGAAACACCATATATTTT.

The CDR3 sequence is CASSLDISNQPQHF. The CDR3 DNA reads TGTGCCAGCAGCTTAGACATTAGCAATCAGCCCCAGCATTTT. The chain carries TRBV7-9 and TRBJ1-5; D not resolved. CDR3 length equals 14 residues. V lost 1 base, J lost 0 bases, and 4 bases lay in between. Germline assignment: CDR1 SEHNR and CDR2 FQNEAQ (reference sequence).

The genes are TRBV29-1 and TRBJ2-1, with D unresolved. The CDR3 spans 15 residues. In germline, CDR1 is SQVTM, CDR2 ANQGSEA. Trimming pared 3 bases from V and 4 bases from J, leaving 16 bases between. CDR3 sequence: CSVDAPVPLYNEQFF. CDR3 nucleotide sequence: TGCAGCGTTGACGCCCCTGTCCCGCTATACAATGAGCAGTTCTTC.

This chain uses TRBV6-2 or TRBV6-3 with TRBJ1-2; D ambiguous. V was trimmed by 0 bases and J by 2 bases, leaving 7 bases between them. This CDR3 is built from 14 residues. Germline CDR1 MNHEY, CDR2 SVGEGT. CDR3 sequence: CASSYSGRNYGYTF. CDR3 DNA: TGTGCCAGCAGTTACTCGGGCAGGAACTATGGCTACACCTTC.

The chain combines TRBV27 with TRBJ1-1, with a possible D match to TRBD1 (5 bases). The V end lost 3 bases, the J end lost 0 bases, and 8 bases lay between the germline ends. CDR1 and CDR2 from the germline V gene are MNHEY and SMNVEV (reference sequence). This CDR3 is 14 amino acids long. As DNA, the CDR3 is TGTGCCAGCAGTTTGGGGGGATTGAACACTGAAGCTTTCTTT. Translated: CASSLGGLNTEAFF.

The rearrangement joins TRBV6-5 to TRBJ1-6; 7 bases align to TRBD1. Germline-derived CDR1 and CDR2 are MNHEY and SVGAGI. The J segment lost 10 bases and the V segment lost 11 bases, leaving 11 bases of the junction unmatched. The CDR3 spans 13 residues. CDR3: CACRGTVKSPLHF. DNA for the CDR3: TGTGCCTGCCGCGGGACAGTAAAATCACCCCTCCACTTT.

This clone was recorded once. V usage is TRBV27 and J usage is TRBJ1-2, with D perhaps matching TRBD1 (6 bases). The V end was cut by 3 bases, the J end by 6 bases, with 20 bases between. CDR1 MNHEY and CDR2 SMNVEV come from the germline V gene (reference sequence). The CDR3 contains 16 residues. Here the CDR3 reads CASSFRGGGVGDGYTF. CDR3 nucleotide sequence: TGTGCCAGCAGTTTCCGTGGGGGGGGCGTGGGAGATGGCTACACCTTC.

The rearrangement links TRBV27 to TRBJ2-1; tentative D call: TRBD2 (5 bases). This CDR3 has 13 residues. V gave up 6 bases and J gave up 8 bases, with 14 bases separating them. Per germline, CDR1 MNHEY and CDR2 SMNVEV (reference sequence). CDR3 in DNA: TGTGCCAGCAGCTTGGACTCGTCGGATGAGCAGTTCTTC. Translated: CASSLDSSDEQFF.

The chain joins TRBV21-1 to TRBJ2-5; TRBD1, the D gene given by the table, was not confirmed from the DNA. TRBV21-1 is a pseudogene. This CDR3 has 15 residues. As DNA, the CDR3 is TGTGCCAGCAGCACTCGACAGGGGGCCTGGGAGACCCAGTACTTC. It encodes CASSTRQGAWETQYF.

V usage is TRBV7-2 and J usage is TRBJ2-1, with 11 bases identical to TRBD2. From germline, CDR1 is SGHTA and CDR2 FQGNSA. V lost 5 bases, J lost 4 bases, and 4 bases stayed unmatched. The CDR3 is 15 residues long. Written as DNA, the CDR3 is TGTGCCAGCAGCGCAACTAGCGGGAGTTACAATGAGCAGTTCTTC. This sequence encodes CASSATSGSYNEQFF.

V gene TRBV7-2 combines with J gene TRBJ1-2; TRBD1 might be the D (5 bases). The ends were cut back, 5 bases at V and 7 bases at J, with 26 bases in the middle. The germline V gene has CDR1 SGHTA and CDR2 FQGNSA. The CDR3 extends over 17 amino acids. CDR3 sequence reads: CASSPGGGQGSLSGYTF. Written as DNA, the CDR3 is TGTGCCAGCAGCCCGGGCGGAGGGCAGGGCTCATTGTCTGGCTACACCTTC.

This chain uses TRBV19 with TRBJ1-1; D ambiguous. Germline lookup yields CDR1 LNHDA and CDR2 SQIVND (reference sequence). The CDR3 has 13 residues. V was pared by 6 bases and J by 6 bases, with 14 bases between. The CDR3 is CASSGYPSSEAFF. The CDR3 bases are TGTGCCAGTAGCGGCTACCCTAGTTCTGAAGCTTTCTTT.

The chain employs TRBV5-6 and TRBJ1-2, with 8 bases lining up with TRBD1. The germline CDR1 and CDR2 sequences are SGHDT and YYEEEE. CDR3 length: 16 amino acids. V trimming: 1 base; J trimming: 4 bases; junction bases outside the gene matches: 9. The DNA for the CDR3 is TGTGCCAGCAGCTTGCGGACAGGGAACCAAGGCTATGGCTACACCTTC. Translating gives CASSLRTGNQGYGYTF. The variable domain in full, with the rest retrieved from reference TRBV5-6 and TRBJ1-2, is DAGVTQSPTHLIKTRGQQVTLRCSPKSGHDTVSWYQQALGQGPQFIFQYYEEEERQRGNFPDRFSGHQFPNYSSELNVNALLLGDSALYLCASSLRTGNQGYGYTFGSGTRLTVV.

The V and J genes are TRBV11-3 and TRBJ2-2; unclear D gene. Trimming removed 5 bases from V and 0 bases from J, with 7 bases in between. The CDR3 covers 14 residues. Germline CDR1 is SGHNT and CDR2 is YENEEA. CDR3 sequence: CASSLSANTGELFF. CDR3 DNA: TGTGCCAGCAGCCTGAGTGCGAACACCGGGGAGCTGTTTTTT.

The genes are TRBV28 and TRBJ2-1; tentative D call: TRBD2 (6 bases). The CDR3 sequence is 18 residues long. Deletions cut 4 bases from V and 0 bases from J, with 19 bases between. The V gene's germline CDR1 is MDHEN and CDR2 SYDVKM. This CDR3 reads CASSWMGLGLSSYNEQFF. For the CDR3, the DNA is TGTGCCAGCAGTTGGATGGGACTGGGCCTCAGCTCCTACAATGAGCAGTTCTTC.

This clone was seen only once. The chain is built from TRBV7-9 and TRBJ2-7; D gene uncertain. There are 11 residues in the CDR3. CDR1 SEHNR and CDR2 FQNEAQ come from the germline V gene (reference sequence). Deletions cut 4 bases from V and 3 bases from J, with 4 bases between. CDR3 protein: CASSSRYEQYF. Here the CDR3 DNA reads TGTGCCAGCAGCTCCCGCTACGAGCAGTACTTC.

This chain links TRBV12-3 or TRBV12-4 with TRBJ1-2, with D possibly matching TRBD1 (5 bases). The ends were cut back, 7 bases at V and 4 bases at J, with 13 bases in the middle. CDR3 length: 13 amino acids. CDR3 sequence (DNA): TGTGCCAGCACAGGGTGGGCGAGCTATGGCTACACCTTC. This translates into CASTGWASYGYTF.